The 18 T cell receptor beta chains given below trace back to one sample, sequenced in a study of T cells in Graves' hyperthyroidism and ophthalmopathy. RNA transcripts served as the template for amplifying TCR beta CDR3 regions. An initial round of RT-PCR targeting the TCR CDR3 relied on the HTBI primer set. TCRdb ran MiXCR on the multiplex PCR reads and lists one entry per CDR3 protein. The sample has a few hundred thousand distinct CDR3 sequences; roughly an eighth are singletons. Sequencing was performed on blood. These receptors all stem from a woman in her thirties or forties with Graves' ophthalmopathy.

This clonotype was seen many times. CDR3 sequence reads: CASSLTRGSRTDTQYF. CDR3 in DNA: TGTGCCAGCAGCTTGACGCGCGGGAGCCGCACAGATACGCAGTATTTT. This chain uses TRBV7-9 with TRBJ2-3, with 7 bases lining up with TRBD2. Germline CDR1 is SEHNR and CDR2 is FQNEAQ (reference sequence). The trim removed 3 bases at V and 1 base at J, leaving 7 bases unmatched. The CDR3 covers 16 residues.

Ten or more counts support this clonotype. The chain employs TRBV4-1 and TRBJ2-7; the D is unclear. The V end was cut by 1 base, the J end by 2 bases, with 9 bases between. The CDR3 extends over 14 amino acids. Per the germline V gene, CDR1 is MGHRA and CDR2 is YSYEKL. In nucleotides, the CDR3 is TGCGCCAGCAGCCAAGGGTACGGCACCTACGAGCAGTACTTC. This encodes CASSQGYGTYEQYF.

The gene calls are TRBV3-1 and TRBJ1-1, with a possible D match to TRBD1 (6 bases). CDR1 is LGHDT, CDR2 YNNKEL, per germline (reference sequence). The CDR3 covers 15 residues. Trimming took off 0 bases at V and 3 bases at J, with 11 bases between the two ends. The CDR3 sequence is CASSQDNRDYTEAFF. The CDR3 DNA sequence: TGTGCCAGCAGCCAAGATAACAGGGACTACACTGAAGCTTTCTTT.

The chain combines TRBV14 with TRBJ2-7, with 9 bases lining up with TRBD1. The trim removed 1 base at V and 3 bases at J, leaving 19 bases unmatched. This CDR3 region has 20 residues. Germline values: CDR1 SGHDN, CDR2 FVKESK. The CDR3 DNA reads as TGTGCCAGCAGCCAAGGCCTTTTAGTACGGACAGGGGACGCCTACTACGAGCAGTACTTC. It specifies CASSQGLLVRTGDAYYEQYF.

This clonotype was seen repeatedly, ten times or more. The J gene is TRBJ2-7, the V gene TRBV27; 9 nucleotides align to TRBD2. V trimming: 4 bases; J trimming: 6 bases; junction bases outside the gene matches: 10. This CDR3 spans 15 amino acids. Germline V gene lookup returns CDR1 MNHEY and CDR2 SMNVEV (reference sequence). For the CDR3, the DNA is TGTGCCAGCAGTTGGAGAGCGGGAGGTCTCTTCGAGCAGTACTTC. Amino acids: CASSWRAGGLFEQYF.

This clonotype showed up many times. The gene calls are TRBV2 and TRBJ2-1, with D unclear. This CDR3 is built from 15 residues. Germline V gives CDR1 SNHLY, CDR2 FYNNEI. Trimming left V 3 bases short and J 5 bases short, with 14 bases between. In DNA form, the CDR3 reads TGTGCCAGCAGTGAGAATTTATGGAGCGACAATGAGCAGTTCTTC. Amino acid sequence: CASSENLWSDNEQFF.

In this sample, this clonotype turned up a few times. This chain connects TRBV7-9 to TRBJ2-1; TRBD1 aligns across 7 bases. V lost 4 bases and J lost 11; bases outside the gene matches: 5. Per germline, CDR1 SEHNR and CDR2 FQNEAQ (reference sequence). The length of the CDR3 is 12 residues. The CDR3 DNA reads TGTGCCAGCAGCTCCGACAGGGCTAAGCAGTTCTTC. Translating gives CASSSDRAKQFF.

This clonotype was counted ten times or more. The CDR3 spells CSVIDGNLETGELFF. The DNA for the CDR3 is TGCAGCGTCATCGACGGGAATCTGGAGACCGGGGAGCTGTTTTTT. The V call is TRBV29-1, the J call TRBJ2-2, with a tentative D call TRBD2 (5 bases). Trimming stripped 6 bases from V and 5 bases from J, with 19 bases between. The CDR3 has 15 amino acids. Germline values: CDR1 SQVTM, CDR2 ANQGSEA.

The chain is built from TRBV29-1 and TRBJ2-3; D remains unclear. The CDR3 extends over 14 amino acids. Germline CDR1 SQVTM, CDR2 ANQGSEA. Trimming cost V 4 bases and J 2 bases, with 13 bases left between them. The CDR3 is CSVAGRWDTDTQYF. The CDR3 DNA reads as TGCAGCGTTGCCGGGCGATGGGACACAGATACGCAGTATTTT.

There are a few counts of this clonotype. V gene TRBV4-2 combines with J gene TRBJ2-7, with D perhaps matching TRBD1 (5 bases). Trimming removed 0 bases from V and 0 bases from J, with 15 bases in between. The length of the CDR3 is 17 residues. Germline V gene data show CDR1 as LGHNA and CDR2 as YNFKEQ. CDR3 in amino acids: CASSQEWGREPSYEQYF. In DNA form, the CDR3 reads TGTGCCAGCAGCCAAGAATGGGGCAGGGAACCCTCCTACGAGCAGTACTTC.

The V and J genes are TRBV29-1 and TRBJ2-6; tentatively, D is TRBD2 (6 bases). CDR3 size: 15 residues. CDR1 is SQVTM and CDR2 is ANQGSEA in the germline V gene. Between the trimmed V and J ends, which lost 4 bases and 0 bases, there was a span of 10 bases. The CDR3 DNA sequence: TGCAGCGTTGGGGAGGTTGGCTCTGGGGCCAACGTCCTGACTTTC. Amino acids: CSVGEVGSGANVLTF.

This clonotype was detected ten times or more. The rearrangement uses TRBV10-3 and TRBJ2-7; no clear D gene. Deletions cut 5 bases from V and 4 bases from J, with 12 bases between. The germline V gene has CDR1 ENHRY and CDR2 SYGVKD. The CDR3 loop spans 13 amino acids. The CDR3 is CAISSGLLYEQYF. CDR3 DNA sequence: TGTGCCATCAGTTCGGGCCTTCTTTACGAGCAGTACTTC.

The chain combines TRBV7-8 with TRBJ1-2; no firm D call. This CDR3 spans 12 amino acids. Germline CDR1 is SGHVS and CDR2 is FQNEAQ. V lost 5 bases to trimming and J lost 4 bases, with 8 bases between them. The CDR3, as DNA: TGTGCCAGCAGCGATCGGACCTATGGCTACACCTTC. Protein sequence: CASSDRTYGYTF.

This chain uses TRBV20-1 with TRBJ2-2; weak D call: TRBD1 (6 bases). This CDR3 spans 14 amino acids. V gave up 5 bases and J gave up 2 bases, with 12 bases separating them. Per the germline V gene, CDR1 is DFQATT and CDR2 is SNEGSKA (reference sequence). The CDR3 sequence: CSARGQRNTGELFF. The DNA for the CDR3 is TGCAGTGCTCGAGGACAGCGAAACACCGGGGAGCTGTTTTTT.

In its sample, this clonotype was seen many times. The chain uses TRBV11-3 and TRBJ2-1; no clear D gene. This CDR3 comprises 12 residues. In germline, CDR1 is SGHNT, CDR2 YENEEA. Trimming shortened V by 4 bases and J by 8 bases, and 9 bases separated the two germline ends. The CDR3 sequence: CASSSQAYEQFF. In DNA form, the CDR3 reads TGTGCCAGCAGCTCCCAGGCCTATGAGCAGTTCTTC. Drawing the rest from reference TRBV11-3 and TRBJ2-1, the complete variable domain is EAGVVQSPRYKIIEKKQPVAFWCNPISGHNTLYWYLQNLGQGPELLIRYENEEAVDDSQLPKDRFSAERLKGVDSTLKIQPAELGDSAVYLCASSSQAYEQFFGPGTRLTVL.

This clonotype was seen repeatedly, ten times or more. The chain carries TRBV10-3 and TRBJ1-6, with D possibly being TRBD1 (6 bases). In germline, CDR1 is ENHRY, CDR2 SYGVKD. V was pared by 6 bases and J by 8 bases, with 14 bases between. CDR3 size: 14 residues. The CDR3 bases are TGTGCCATCAGGTCCTGGACAGAAGATTCACCCCTCCACTTT. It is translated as CAIRSWTEDSPLHF.

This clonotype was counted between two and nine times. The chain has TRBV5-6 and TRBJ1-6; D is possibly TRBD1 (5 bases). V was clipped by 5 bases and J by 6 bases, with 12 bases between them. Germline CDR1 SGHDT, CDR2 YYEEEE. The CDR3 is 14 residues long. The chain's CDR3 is CASRPGPTNSPLHF. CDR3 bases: TGTGCCAGCAGGCCGGGACCTACTAATTCACCCCTCCACTTT.

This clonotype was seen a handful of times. CDR3 protein: CASSQGGPAGELFF. In nucleotides, the CDR3 is TGTGCCAGCAGCCAAGGCGGGCCCGCCGGGGAGCTGTTTTTT. This chain uses TRBV3-1 with TRBJ2-2; D is possibly TRBD2 (5 bases). The CDR3 extends over 14 amino acids. From germline, CDR1 is LGHDT and CDR2 YNNKEL (reference sequence). With 1 base removed from V and 6 bases from J, the gap between germline ends came to 9 bases.